Presented here are 30 T cell receptor beta chains from one specimen sequenced in a study of post-analysis software for immune sequencing data. TCR beta cDNA libraries included unique molecular identifiers. TCRdb re-called the PCR reads with MiXCR, one entry per CDR3 protein. The table records 700,000 to 900,000 distinct CDR3 sequences, 46% of them present only once. Findings and caveats of the study: Comparison of patients with controls showed about 5 TRBV segments more frequent in patients, TRBV5-6, TRBV5-1 and TRBV20-1 among them.

The antigens these receptors bind are not known. The sequenced sample was blood. These receptors were collected from a girl between 10 and 17 years old with multiple sclerosis.

This chain joins TRBV11-2 and TRBJ2-4; D uncertain. The J call may be faulty, since TRBJ2-7 better matches the DNA end. The CDR3 contains 12 residues. The V gene's germline CDR1 is SGHAT and CDR2 FQNNGV. As DNA, the CDR3 is TGTGCCAGCAGCTTAATTGTCTACGAGCAGTACTTC. Its translation: CASSLIVYEQYF.

A remark on this clonotype: A much larger clone lies a single base off, so this may be a read error. The chain is built from TRBV20-1 and TRBJ2-5, with 11 bases lining up with TRBD2. CDR3 length: 15 amino acids. Germline values: CDR1 DFQATT, CDR2 SNEGSKA (reference sequence). CDR3 sequence (DNA): TGCAGTGCTCCCCCCATAGCGGGAGGGCAAGAGGCCCAGTACTTC. Its protein product is CSAPPIAGGQEAQYF.

V gene TRBV29-1 combines with J gene TRBJ2-3; D is unresolved. The CDR3 is 12 residues long. Germline V gives CDR1 SQVTM, CDR2 ANQGSEA. Trimming took 7 bases from V and 5 from J, leaving 13 bases between them. The DNA for the CDR3 is TGCAGCGCCGATCTTGGAGTAGATACGCAGTATTTT. Protein sequence: CSADLGVDTQYF.

Here the CDR3 reads CASSVSGRENEQFF. In DNA, the CDR3 is TGTGCCAGCAGCGTGAGCGGGAGAGAGAATGAGCAGTTCTTC. The rearrangement links TRBV9 to TRBJ2-1; 8 bases agree with TRBD2. J lost 7 bases, V lost 2 bases, and 5 bases had no gene match. Germline CDR1 is SGDLS and CDR2 is YYNGEE. The CDR3 loop spans 14 amino acids.

This chain joins TRBV5-6 and TRBJ2-1; D remains ambiguous. The better agreement between TRBJ2-7 and the DNA end casts doubt on the J call. CDR3 length: 14 residues. Per germline, CDR1 SGHDT and CDR2 YYEEEE. The CDR3 reads CASSLALVGLEQYF. CDR3 coding DNA: TGTGCCAGCAGCTTGGCGCTAGTGGGCCTCGAGCAGTACTTC.

V and J are TRBV28 and TRBJ1-1, with TRBD1 matching over 10 bases. The CDR3 is 16 amino acids. Germline-derived CDR1 and CDR2 are MDHEN and SYDVKM. The V segment lost 3 bases and the J segment 8 bases; nucleotides outside the gene matches: 12. CDR3 nucleotide sequence: TGTGCCAGCAGTTTTCCCGGGACAGGGGTATTTTCCGAAGCTTTCTTT. Protein product: CASSFPGTGVFSEAFF.

On this clonotype itself: A junction boundary mismatches the germline segment, possibly from a read error. The CDR3 loop is CASSLDTQGTQYF. The CDR3 DNA sequence: TGCGCCAGCAGCTTGGACACGCAAGGGACCCAGTACTTC. This rearrangement joins TRBV5-1 to TRBJ2-5, with D unresolved. CDR3 length: 13 amino acids. The germline V gene has CDR1 SGHRS and CDR2 YFSETQ.

The chain recombines TRBV15 with TRBJ2-3; tentative D call: TRBD2 (5 bases). V lost 0 bases to trimming and J lost 0 bases, with 13 bases between them. CDR1 is LNHNV and CDR2 is YYDKDF in the germline V gene (reference sequence). The CDR3 totals 17 residues. The CDR3: CATSRDRLATSTDTQYF. For the CDR3, the DNA is TGTGCCACCAGCAGAGACCGCCTAGCAACTAGCACAGATACGCAGTATTTT.

The V and J genes are TRBV12-3 or TRBV12-4 and TRBJ2-7, with a weak D call TRBD1 (6 bases). This CDR3 is 13 amino acids long. Trimming removed 10 bases at V and 6 bases at J, with 19 bases between. CDR3 region: CAIQGAGAGEQYF. The CDR3 DNA sequence: TGTGCCATACAAGGGGCAGGGGCAGGCGAGCAGTACTTC.

J is TRBJ2-1 and V is TRBV28; TRBD1 matches at 11 bases. This CDR3 has 17 amino acids. V lost 5 bases and J lost 4; bases outside the gene matches: 10. Germline V gene sequence: CDR1 MDHEN, CDR2 SYDVKM. CDR3 region: CASSLPYGTGGYNEQFF. CDR3 DNA sequence: TGTGCCAGCAGTCTCCCGTACGGGACAGGGGGGTACAATGAGCAGTTCTTC.

The chain joins TRBV11-3 to TRBJ2-6; D not certain. Trimming removed 7 bases at V and 4 bases at J, with 17 bases between. Germline CDR1 and CDR2: SGHNT and YENEEA. The CDR3 consists of 16 residues. The CDR3 spells CASTPRLGFGANVLTF. CDR3 DNA: TGTGCCAGCACCCCACGTTTGGGCTTCGGGGCCAACGTCCTGACTTTC.

The CDR3 reads CASSPPTGLIETQYF. CDR3 nucleotide sequence: TGTGCCAGCTCACCACCGACAGGGCTGATAGAGACCCAGTACTTC. The J gene is TRBJ2-5, the V gene TRBV18; 7 bases are shared with TRBD1. The trim removed 0 bases at V and 4 bases at J, leaving 5 bases unmatched. Germline V gene data show CDR1 as KGHSH and CDR2 as LQKENI. The CDR3 runs 15 residues.

V and J are TRBV10-3 and TRBJ2-7; 13 bases agree with TRBD2. V was pared by 7 bases and J by 5 bases, with 2 bases of the junction left unmatched. The CDR3 runs to 13 residues. Per the germline V gene, CDR1 is ENHRY and CDR2 is SYGVKD. The CDR3 loop is CAITGTSGNEQYF. CDR3 in DNA: TGTGCCATCACCGGGACTAGCGGGAACGAGCAGTACTTC.

In this sample, this clonotype turned up once. The chain couples TRBV6-5 to TRBJ2-5, with D possibly TRBD2 on 6 matching bases. Germline assignment: CDR1 MNHEY and CDR2 SVGAGI. Trimming stripped 0 bases from V and 1 base from J, with 6 bases between. The CDR3 spans 14 residues. CDR3 loop: CASSYSSGQETQYF. CDR3 sequence (DNA): TGTGCCAGCAGTTACTCTAGCGGCCAAGAGACCCAGTACTTC.

This clonotype has more than one count but fewer than ten. The CDR3 here is CASSQDRTGRLNEQFF. CDR3 DNA sequence: TGCGCCAGCAGCCAAGATAGGACAGGGAGGCTCAATGAGCAGTTCTTC. This chain uses TRBV4-3 with TRBJ2-1; 8 bases fit TRBD1. V was pared by 0 bases and J by 6 bases, with 7 bases of the junction left unmatched. This CDR3 contains 16 residues. CDR1 and CDR2 (germline): LGHNA, YSLEER.

This chain connects TRBV6-1 to TRBJ2-5; 9 bases match TRBD1. TRBJ2-7 matches the DNA end more closely, so the J call is doubtful. Germline loops: CDR1 MNHNS, CDR2 SASEGT. CDR3 length equals 13 residues. The CDR3 DNA follows: TGTGCCAGCAGCTATACAGGGGGCAACGAGCAGTACTTC. Its translation is CASSYTGGNEQYF.

The chain has TRBV9 and TRBJ2-5, with no clear D. Germline values: CDR1 SGDLS, CDR2 YYNGEE. The CDR3 extends over 16 amino acids. Deletions cut 4 bases from V and 5 bases from J, with 21 bases between. CDR3 sequence (DNA): TGTGCCAGCAGCTCCCCGGGCATAAAGCTGTCGGAGACCCAGTACTTC. Residues: CASSSPGIKLSETQYF.

On this clonotype: One end of the junction varies from germline; a read error may be responsible. The chain joins TRBV9 to TRBJ2-5; D possibly uses TRBD1 or TRBD2 (6 bases each). Near its end, the DNA agrees better with TRBJ2-7, so the J call may be wrong. From germline, CDR1 is SGDLS and CDR2 YYNGEE. The CDR3 loop spans 15 amino acids. DNA for the CDR3: TGTGCCGGCAGCGTAGGCGGGACGTGGGACATCGAGCAGTACTTC. Protein product: CAGSVGGTWDIEQYF.

V is TRBV20-1 and J is TRBJ2-3, with D uncertain. V lost 3 bases, J lost 0 bases, and 16 bases lay in between. Germline CDR1 and CDR2: DFQATT and SNEGSKA (reference sequence). The CDR3 runs to 16 residues. CDR3 DNA sequence: TGCAGTGCTAGGGAACCCAGACACACTAGCACAGATACGCAGTATTTT. Encoded protein: CSAREPRHTSTDTQYF.

V and J are TRBV7-2 and TRBJ2-7; D not resolved. Germline assignment: CDR1 SGHTA and CDR2 FQGNSA. The V end lost 1 base, the J end lost 0 bases, and 13 bases lay between the germline ends. The CDR3 consists of 16 residues. CDR3 sequence (DNA): TGTGCCAGCAGCTTAGGACGAGACGGAAGCTCCTACGAGCAGTACTTC. It specifies CASSLGRDGSSYEQYF. Variable domain in full (rest from reference TRBV7-2 and TRBJ2-7): GAGVSQSPSNKVTEKGKDVELRCDPISGHTALYWYRQSLGQGLEFLIYFQGNSAPDKSGLPSDRFSAERTGGSVSTLTIQRTQQEDSAVYLCASSLGRDGSSYEQYFGPGTRLTVT.

The genes are TRBV6-2 or TRBV6-3 and TRBJ2-3; no definite D call. Germline assignment: CDR1 MNHEY and CDR2 SVGEGT. Deletions cut 6 bases from V and 11 bases from J, with 12 bases between. CDR3 length equals 11 residues. The CDR3 coding sequence is TGTGCCAGCAGCGAAACAATTGGGCAGTATTTT. Residues: CASSETIGQYF.

The chain combines TRBV9 with TRBJ2-7; D might be TRBD1 (6 bases). V lost 4 bases and J 1 base, leaving 15 bases between the germline ends. The CDR3 extends over 15 amino acids. CDR1 is SGDLS and CDR2 is YYNGEE in the germline V gene. CDR3 sequence reads: CASSPEGTPSYEQYF. The CDR3 nucleotides read TGTGCCAGCAGCCCCGAGGGGACACCATCCTACGAGCAGTACTTC.

This chain connects TRBV20-1 to TRBJ2-3; 7 bases are a match to TRBD2. Germline V CDR1 and CDR2: DFQATT, SNEGSKA (reference sequence). Unmatched junction bases numbered 11, after V lost 6 bases and J lost 5 bases. This CDR3 contains 14 residues. CDR3 DNA sequence: TGCAGTGCCTTACGGACTAGGGGTGGAGATACGCAGTATTTT. Translation: CSALRTRGGDTQYF.

This chain uses TRBV13 with TRBJ2-4; weak D call: TRBD1 (6 bases). The DNA matches TRBJ2-7 better at its end, which makes the J call doubtful. CDR1 PRHDT and CDR2 FYEKMQ come from the germline V gene (reference sequence). The CDR3 sequence is 14 residues long. The CDR3 coding sequence is TGTGCCAGCAGCACACAGGGTATCCTCTACGAGCAGTACTTC. As protein: CASSTQGILYEQYF.

The CDR3 loop is CSVLGRGETQYF. For the CDR3, the DNA is TGCAGCGTCCTCGGGCGCGGAGAGACCCAGTACTTC. This chain connects TRBV29-1 to TRBJ2-5; D is uncertain. Deletions cut 6 bases from V and 4 bases from J, with 12 bases between. The germline V gene has CDR1 SQVTM and CDR2 ANQGSEA. The CDR3 is made up of 12 amino acids.

This clonotype has just a few counts. The V call is TRBV12-3 or TRBV12-4, the J call TRBJ1-1, with TRBD1 identical over 7 bases. The CDR3 contains 13 residues. V dropped 4 bases and J dropped 7; count of bases not matched to a gene: 6. The CDR3 protein is CASSSTGQGEAFF. The CDR3 bases are TGTGCCAGCAGTTCGACAGGGCAGGGTGAAGCTTTCTTT.

The chain carries TRBV2 and TRBJ1-1, with TRBD1 identical over 10 bases. The CDR3 contains 18 residues. In germline, CDR1 is SNHLY, CDR2 FYNNEI. V shed 11 bases and J 5 bases; nucleotides not matched to a gene: 23. The CDR3 loop reads CAGDWTGTGVEMRTEAFF. In DNA, the CDR3 is TGTGCCGGAGACTGGACAGGGACAGGGGTAGAAATGAGGACTGAAGCTTTCTTT.

This clonotype came up a few times. The chain uses TRBV29-1 and TRBJ2-3; D is perhaps TRBD1 (5 bases). Germline values: CDR1 SQVTM, CDR2 ANQGSEA. V lost 6 bases to trimming and J lost 1 base, with 20 bases between them. There are 16 residues in the CDR3. CDR3 protein: CSVFTGHGLRTDTQYF. In DNA, the CDR3 is TGCAGCGTCTTCACAGGTCACGGCCTTCGCACAGATACGCAGTATTTT.

The chain joins TRBV7-9 to TRBJ2-7; D call uncertain. The CDR3 totals 15 residues. Trimming took off 3 bases at V and 2 bases at J, with 14 bases between the two ends. CDR1 is SEHNR, CDR2 FQNEAQ, per germline (reference sequence). The CDR3 nucleotides read TGTGCCAGCAGCTTTCGCGGCCCCACCCCCTACGAGCAGTACTTC. It codes for CASSFRGPTPYEQYF.

This clonotype was observed a few times. The V call is TRBV6-1, the J call TRBJ2-1; 10 bases are a match to TRBD2. Germline V lookup: CDR1 MNHNS, CDR2 SASEGT. Trimming took 2 bases from V and 4 from J; bases not matched to a gene: 2. This CDR3 is 15 amino acids long. The CDR3 bases are TGTGCCAGCAGTGAACGGACTAGCGGATACAATGAGCAGTTCTTC. Residues: CASSERTSGYNEQFF.